This T cell receptor beta chain was obtained from a study of identical twins. In regard to this clonotype: Its antigen is still unknown.

The CDR3 consists of 13 residues. V was pared by 10 bases and J by 5 bases, with 14 bases between. Study conclusions and caveats: In zero-insertion analyses, partial confounding could arise from invariant MAIT and iNKT cells.

Via MiXCR, TCRdb re-called the 5' RACE reads, giving one row per CDR3 protein. The sample includes a few hundred thousand distinct CDR3 sequences, around 24% seen only once; the top ten take approximately 2.9%. These data were also filed under a second study, of T cells expressing NK-cell markers. That work states: Eight donors were sequenced, seven testing HCMV-seropositive and one testing seronegative. About 6 donors had dominant NKG2C+ clonotypes that comprised roughly 1.0-8% of their CD8+ T cells.

This TCR was recovered from a young woman in good health. Source material: CD4+ T cells sorted from blood. The J gene is TRBJ2-2, the V gene TRBV12-3 or TRBV12-4; D remains ambiguous. CDR3: CATRGKWTGELFF. The CDR3 DNA follows: TGTGCCACCCGAGGAAAGTGGACCGGGGAGCTGTTTTTT.